The clone carrying this TCR beta chain was counted between two and nine times. Antigen: not known. TCRdb reprocessed the RACE reads with MiXCR, giving one entry per CDR3 protein. Of roughly 380,000 distinct CDR3 sequences listed, more than 4.5% were seen once; the top ten hold 2% to 2.5%. This specimen belongs to a study of human T cells and chemical hapten exposure. Germline V gene lookup returns CDR1 MNHNY and CDR2 SVGAGI (reference sequence). V was trimmed by 4 bases and J by 4 bases, leaving 17 bases between them. The CDR3 has 15 amino acids. General study results and limits: Donors, who had alopecia, may show an immune response that differs from healthy people's.

The sample's time point: patch test 1, 2 weeks after DPC sensitization. The sample's treatment: therapeutic diphenylcyclopropenone sensitization with weekly scalp DPC. This clonotype was sampled from a woman in her forties or fifties with alopecia areata. Some clones in this sample may be carry-over from other donors' samples. This specimen was whole blood, taken in connection with sensitization to the hapten diphenylcyclopropenone (DPC). The chain links TRBV6-6 to TRBJ2-7, with D perhaps TRBD1 (7 bases). Written as DNA, the CDR3 is TGTGCCAGCAGTTCATGGAGGGGGCAGGATTACGAGCAGTACTTC. Translation: CASSSWRGQDYEQYF.